This TCR beta chain was captured in a study of CD8+ T cells in alopecia areata. General observations from the study: Scalp sample sequencing also detects resident alphabeta T cells of normal skin.

As for treatment: oral pan-JAK inhibitor, 5-10 mg twice daily. From alopecia areata patients, lesional scalp punch biopsies and peripheral blood were collected. Cell sorting on a FACSAria was used to separate CD4+ and CD8+ T cells from the PBMCs. Per the germline V gene, CDR1 is SQVTM and CDR2 is ANQGSEA. The CDR3 length is 12 residues. V was cut by 5 bases and J by 0 bases, with 5 bases left in between. It was cDNA, reverse transcribed from extracted RNA, that served as the sequencing template. The method was immunoSEQ multiplex PCR; TCRdb's version includes in-frame clones alone and lacks a portion of them. The table includes over 150,000 clones, 55% to 70% detected once. This clone has just one count. Its matching antigen is unknown.

The sample was CD4+ T cells sorted from blood, taken at week 4, from a patient treated with tofacitinib. The origin of this receptor is a human donor with alopecia areata. The J gene is TRBJ2-1, the V gene TRBV29-1; D remains unclear. CDR3 sequence (DNA): TGCAGCGTTCAAAGCTCCTACAATGAGCAGTTCTTC. Translated, it gives CSVQSSYNEQFF.